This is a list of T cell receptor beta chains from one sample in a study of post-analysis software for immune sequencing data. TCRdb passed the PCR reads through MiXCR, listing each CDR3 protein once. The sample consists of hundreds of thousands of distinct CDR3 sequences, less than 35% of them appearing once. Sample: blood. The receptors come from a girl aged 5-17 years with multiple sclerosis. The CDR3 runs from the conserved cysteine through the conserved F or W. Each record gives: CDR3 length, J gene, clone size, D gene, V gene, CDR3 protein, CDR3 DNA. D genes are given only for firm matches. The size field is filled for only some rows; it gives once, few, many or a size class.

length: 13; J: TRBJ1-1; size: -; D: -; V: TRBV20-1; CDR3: CSARRGVGTEAFF; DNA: TGCAGTGCTAGAAGGGGGGTGGGCACTGAAGCTTTCTTT
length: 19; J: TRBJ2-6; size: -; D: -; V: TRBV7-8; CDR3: CASSLLLKLEASGANVLTF; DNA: TGTGCCAGCAGCTTATTGCTCAAACTTGAAGCCTCTGGGGCCAACGTCCTGACTTTC
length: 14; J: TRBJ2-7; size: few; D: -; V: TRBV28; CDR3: CASSPTLPSYEQYF; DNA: TGTGCCAGCAGTCCTACTTTACCCTCCTACGAGCAGTACTTC
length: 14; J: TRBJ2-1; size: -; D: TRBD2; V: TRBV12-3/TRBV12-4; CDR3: CASISRGEGNEQFF; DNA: TGTGCCAGTATTTCGCGGGGGGAAGGCAATGAGCAGTTCTTC
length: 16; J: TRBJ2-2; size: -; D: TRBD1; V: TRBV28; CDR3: CASSLIDRGATGELFF; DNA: TGTGCCAGCAGTTTAATAGACAGGGGTGCCACCGGGGAGCTGTTTTTT
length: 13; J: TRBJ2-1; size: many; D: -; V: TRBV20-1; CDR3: CSAKGVVWDEQFF; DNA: TGCAGTGCTAAGGGAGTGGTCTGGGATGAGCAGTTCTTC
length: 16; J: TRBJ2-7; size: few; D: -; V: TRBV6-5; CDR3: CASSSSGPPSSYEQYF; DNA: TGTGCCAGCAGTTCATCCGGACCCCCATCCTCCTACGAGCAGTACTTC
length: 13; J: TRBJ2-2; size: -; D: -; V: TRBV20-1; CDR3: CSARDQPPGELFF; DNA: TGCAGTGCTAGAGATCAGCCCCCCGGGGAGCTGTTTTTT
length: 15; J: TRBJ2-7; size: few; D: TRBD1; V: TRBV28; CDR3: CASSLYGTGAYEQYF; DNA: TGTGCCAGCTCCCTGTACGGGACAGGGGCCTACGAGCAGTACTTC
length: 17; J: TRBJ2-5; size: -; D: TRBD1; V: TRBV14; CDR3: CASSQDSPHQGAETQYF; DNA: TGTGCCAGCAGCCAAGATTCTCCGCATCAGGGGGCGGAGACCCAGTACTTC